One sample yielded the 3 T cell receptor beta chains listed below, sequenced in a study of blood T cell repertoires in COVID-19. Repertoires were generated with immunoSEQ multiplex PCR, while TCRdb's copy carries only in-frame clones and drops some. This table holds under 200,000 clones, 88% found once. Sequenced sample: peripheral blood. The receptors here all came from a man aged 35-49 years with active or convalescent COVID-19.

The chain joins TRBV5-1 to TRBJ2-7; no reliable D call. The CDR3 is 14 amino acids. Germline V gives CDR1 SGHRS, CDR2 YFSETQ. Trimming took off 3 bases at V and 5 bases at J, with 15 bases between the two ends. CDR3 nucleotide sequence: TGCGCCAGCAGCTCCTCGACGGGTCCGGACGAGCAGTACTTC. This sequence encodes CASSSSTGPDEQYF.

CDR3: CASSLAGAGDTQYF. CDR3 nucleotides: TGTGCCAGCAGTCTAGCGGGGGCCGGGGATACGCAGTATTTT. V is TRBV6-6 and J is TRBJ2-3; 10 nucleotides match TRBD2. Germline V gene data show CDR1 as MNHNY and CDR2 as SVGAGI (reference sequence). The CDR3 has 14 amino acids. The ends lost 5 bases at V and 6 bases at J; junction bases unmatched: 5.

This rearrangement joins TRBV4-1 to TRBJ2-1, with 9 bases matching TRBD2. Germline-derived CDR1 and CDR2 are MGHRA and YSYEKL. The CDR3 runs to 16 residues. V shed 1 base, J shed 5 bases, and the junction held 6 bases outside the gene matches. The CDR3 protein is CASSQASGGLHNEQFF. The CDR3 DNA follows: TGCGCCAGCAGCCAAGCGAGCGGGGGGCTACACAATGAGCAGTTCTTC.